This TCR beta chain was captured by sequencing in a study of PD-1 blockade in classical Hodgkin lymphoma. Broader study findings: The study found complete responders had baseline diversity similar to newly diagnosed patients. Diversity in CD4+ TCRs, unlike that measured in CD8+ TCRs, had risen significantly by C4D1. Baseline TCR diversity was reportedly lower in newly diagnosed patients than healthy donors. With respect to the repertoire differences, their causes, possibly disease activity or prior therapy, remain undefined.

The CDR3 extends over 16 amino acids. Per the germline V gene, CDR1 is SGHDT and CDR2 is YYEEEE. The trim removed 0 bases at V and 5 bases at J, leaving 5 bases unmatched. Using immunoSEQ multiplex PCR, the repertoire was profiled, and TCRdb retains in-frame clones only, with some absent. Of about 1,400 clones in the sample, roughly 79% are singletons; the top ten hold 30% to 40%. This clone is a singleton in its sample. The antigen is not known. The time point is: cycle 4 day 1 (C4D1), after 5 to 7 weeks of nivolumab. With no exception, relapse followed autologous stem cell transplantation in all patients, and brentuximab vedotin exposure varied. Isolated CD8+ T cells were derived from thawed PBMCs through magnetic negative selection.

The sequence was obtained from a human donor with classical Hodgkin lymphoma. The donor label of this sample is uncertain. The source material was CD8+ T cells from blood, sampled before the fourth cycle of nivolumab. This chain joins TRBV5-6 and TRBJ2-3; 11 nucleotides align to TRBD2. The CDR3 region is CASSLAASGGRDTQYF. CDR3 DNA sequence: TGTGCCAGCAGCTTGGCTGCTAGCGGGGGGAGAGATACGCAGTATTTT.